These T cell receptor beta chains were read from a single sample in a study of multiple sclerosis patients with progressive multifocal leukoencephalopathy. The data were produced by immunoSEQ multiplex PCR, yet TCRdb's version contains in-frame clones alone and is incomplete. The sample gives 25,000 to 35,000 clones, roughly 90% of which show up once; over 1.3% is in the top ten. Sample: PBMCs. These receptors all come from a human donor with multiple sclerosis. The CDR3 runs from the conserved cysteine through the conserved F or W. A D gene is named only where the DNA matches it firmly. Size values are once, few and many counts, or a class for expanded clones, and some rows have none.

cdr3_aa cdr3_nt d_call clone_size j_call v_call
CASSTNLESIGYTF TGTGCCAGCTCAACAAACCTGGAGAGCATCGGCTACACCTTC - - TRBJ1-2 TRBV18
CATSLFGHDDSFADTQYF TGTGCCACCAGCCTCTTTGGCCACGATGATTCCTTCGCAGATACGCAGTATTTT - - TRBJ2-3 TRBV15
CASSVLTEAFF TGTGCCAGCAGTGTGTTAACTGAAGCTTTCTTT - - TRBJ1-1 TRBV7-9
CASSTSGFYEQYF TGTGCCAGCAGTACTAGTGGCTTCTACGAGCAGTACTTC - - TRBJ2-7 TRBV28
CASSLSTGGLDEQFF TGTGCCAGCAGTCTATCGACAGGGGGATTGGATGAGCAGTTCTTC TRBD1 - TRBJ2-1 TRBV27
CASSPDRGGYTF TGTGCCAGCTCACCAGACAGGGGGGGCTACACCTTC TRBD1 - TRBJ1-2 TRBV18
CASSPGQGNQPQHF TGCGCCAGCAGCCCCGGACAGGGAAATCAGCCCCAGCATTTT TRBD1 few TRBJ1-5 TRBV5-1
CASSILGPGDRVYNEQFF TGTGCCAGTAGTATTCTGGGGCCGGGTGACAGGGTGTACAATGAGCAGTTCTTC TRBD1 - TRBJ2-1 TRBV19
CASSLRQGPTQETQYF TGTGCCAGCTCACTCCGACAGGGCCCAACTCAAGAGACCCAGTACTTC TRBD1 - TRBJ2-5 TRBV18
CASSYASEVAFF TGTGCCAGCAGTTACGCGTCGGAGGTTGCTTTCTTT - - TRBJ1-1 TRBV6-6
CASSIAGRTNQPQHF TGTGCCAGTAGTATAGCCGGCAGGACCAATCAGCCCCAGCATTTT - - TRBJ1-5 TRBV19
CASSLNLWQPQHF TGTGCCAGCAGTTTAAACCTCTGGCAGCCCCAGCATTTT - once TRBJ1-5 TRBV28
CASSFGLAGGLYEQYF TGCGCCAGCAGCTTTGGGCTAGCGGGAGGGCTCTACGAGCAGTACTTC TRBD2 - TRBJ2-7 TRBV5-1
CASSLGPETDTQYF TGTGCCAGCAGCCTGGGCCCTGAGACAGATACGCAGTATTTT - - TRBJ2-3 TRBV7-6
CASSMGRGLVNYGYTF TGTGCCAGTAGTATGGGCAGGGGCCTTGTTAACTATGGCTACACCTTC - - TRBJ1-2 TRBV19
CASSRSGGTEAFF TGTGCCAGTAGTAGGTCGGGGGGCACTGAAGCTTTCTTT - - TRBJ1-1 TRBV19
CASTKDISTGGSTEAFF TGTGCCAGCACCAAAGACATCTCAACAGGGGGTTCAACTGAAGCTTTCTTT TRBD1 - TRBJ1-1 TRBV25-1
CASSQGGGGNFGQYF TGCGCCAGCAGCCAAGGGGGAGGGGGCAATTTTGGGCAGTACTTC - - TRBJ2-7 TRBV4-1
CASSLASGTEAFF TGTGCCAGCAGCTTAGCATCGGGCACTGAAGCTTTCTTT - once TRBJ1-1 TRBV7-9
CASSLAGAGAYEQYF TGTGCCAGCAGCTTAGCTGGGGCAGGGGCCTACGAGCAGTACTTC - - TRBJ2-7 TRBV11-2
CASSPDSYGYTF TGTGCCAGCAGTCCCGACAGCTATGGCTACACCTTC - - TRBJ1-2 TRBV11-2
CASSWGQGAYTDTQYF TGTGCCAGCAGTTGGGGACAGGGGGCCTACACAGATACGCAGTATTTT TRBD1 - TRBJ2-3 TRBV27
CASSVEGGENTIYF TGTGCCAGCAGCGTAGAAGGGGGGGAAAACACCATATATTTT - - TRBJ1-3 TRBV9
CARTGERTEAFF TGTGCCCGGACAGGGGAAAGAACTGAAGCTTTCTTT TRBD1 - TRBJ1-1 TRBV30
CASSVGQGASGNTIYF TGTGCCAGCAGCGTTGGACAGGGGGCATCTGGAAACACCATATATTTT TRBD1 - TRBJ1-3 TRBV9
CAISESRSGANVLTF TGTGCCATCAGTGAGTCAAGGTCTGGGGCCAACGTCCTGACTTTC - - TRBJ2-6 TRBV10-3
CASFSPGQDGGYTF TGTGCCAGCTTTTCCCCCGGCCAGGACGGCGGCTACACCTTC - - TRBJ1-2 TRBV7-2
CASSYLGALEGYTF TGTGCCAGCAGCTATTTGGGGGCCCTTGAGGGCTACACCTTC - - TRBJ1-2 TRBV5-4
CASREWEVGTGELFF TGCGCCAGCAGGGAGTGGGAGGTTGGGACCGGGGAGCTGTTTTTT - - TRBJ2-2 TRBV4-1